This TCR beta chain comes out of a study of T-cell reconstitution after alpha-beta-depleted transplantation in children. The CDR3 loop spans 15 amino acids. In germline, CDR1 is SQVTM, CDR2 ANQGSEA. Losses at the gene ends were 6 bases for V and 6 bases for J; bases not matched to a gene: 12. Unique molecular identifiers were used in preparing the TCRbeta library. TCRdb processed the PCR reads anew with MiXCR; each CDR3 protein has one entry. The repertoire holds approximately 400,000 distinct CDR3 sequences, with approximately 11% as singletons. The V and J genes are TRBV29-1 and TRBJ2-1; 9 bases match TRBD2. Specimen: PBMCs from the stem cell graft donor, collected from the stem cell graft. The sequence derives from a human donor who donated a stem cell graft to a child with acute myeloid leukemia. Written as DNA, the CDR3 is TGCAGCGTCCTTGGGACTAGCCTCAATTTCAATGAGCAGTTCTTC. This sequence encodes CSVLGTSLNFNEQFF.